This entry lists 29 T cell receptor beta chains sequenced from one sample in a study of siplizumab effects on memory and regulatory T cells. Libraries were prepared by immunoSEQ multiplex PCR; TCRdb keeps only in-frame clonotypes and omits some of them. The sample lists around 94,000 clones; around 90% were seen once. The source material was CD4+ T cells sorted from blood. These receptors were taken from a human donor in good health.

The chain joins TRBV5-1 to TRBJ2-7, with TRBD2 matching over 8 bases. With 4 bases clipped from V and 3 bases from J, the junction kept 3 bases outside the gene matches. Looked up from germline, CDR1 is SGHRS and CDR2 is YFSETQ. CDR3 size: 13 residues. In nucleotides, the CDR3 is TGCGCCAGCAGCGTCGGGACTAGCTACGAGCAGTACTTC. Translating it yields CASSVGTSYEQYF.

This chain links TRBV7-2 with TRBJ2-7; no clear D gene. The germline V and J ends were trimmed by 2 bases and 4 bases, with 9 bases remaining between them. In germline, CDR1 is SGHTA, CDR2 FQGNSA. The CDR3 runs to 13 residues. The CDR3 loop is CASSLLRVYEQYF. The CDR3 DNA sequence: TGTGCCAGCAGCTTACTGAGAGTGTACGAGCAGTACTTC.

This clone showed up just once. V and J are TRBV19 and TRBJ1-1; TRBD1 aligns across 9 bases. This CDR3 comprises 15 residues. CDR1 and CDR2 (germline): LNHDA, SQIVND (reference sequence). Germline trimming cut 4 bases from V and 2 bases from J; bases unmatched to any gene: 5. The CDR3 here is CASSTKGQGNTEAFF. The CDR3 DNA is TGTGCCAGTAGTACCAAGGGACAGGGCAACACTGAAGCTTTCTTT.

The rearrangement joins TRBV30 to TRBJ1-5; weak D call: TRBD1 (5 bases). Trimming pared 2 bases from V and 9 bases from J, leaving 14 bases between. This CDR3 contains 13 residues. Germline V gives CDR1 GTSNPN, CDR2 SVGIG (reference sequence). Written as DNA, the CDR3 is TGTGCCTGGAGTACGGGGGGGTACGCGCCCCAGCATTTT. Translation gives CAWSTGGYAPQHF.

The chain has TRBV6-5 and TRBJ1-3, with D uncertain. This CDR3 comprises 15 residues. Germline V gene sequence: CDR1 MNHEY, CDR2 SVGAGI. V lost 5 bases and J 0 bases, leaving 11 bases between the germline ends. The CDR3 reads CASSRLQSSGNTIYF. CDR3 in DNA: TGTGCCAGCAGTCGTCTCCAGAGCTCTGGAAACACCATATATTTT.

This clone showed up just a few times. Other DNA sequences from this sample encode an identical CDR3 as well. This chain joins TRBV29-1 and TRBJ2-2; no clear D gene. Trimming left V 4 bases short and J 1 base short, with 4 bases between. The CDR3 is made up of 12 amino acids. Per the germline V gene, CDR1 is SQVTM and CDR2 is ANQGSEA. CDR3: CSVGQNTGELFF. The DNA of the CDR3 is TGCAGCGTTGGGCAGAACACCGGGGAGCTGTTTTTT.

The rearrangement joins TRBV6-6 to TRBJ1-4, with D uncertain. Germline loops: CDR1 MNHNY, CDR2 SVGAGI (reference sequence). The V end lost 2 bases, the J end lost 8 bases, and 12 bases lay between the germline ends. The CDR3 runs to 14 residues. Here the CDR3 DNA reads TGTGCCAGCAGTTACGGTCGGACGGAAGAAAAACTGTTTTTT. Translated: CASSYGRTEEKLFF.

This chain joins TRBV28 and TRBJ1-2; D remains ambiguous. Per germline, CDR1 MDHEN and CDR2 SYDVKM. The CDR3 is 12 residues long. V lost 6 bases and J 4 bases, leaving 9 bases between the germline ends. CDR3 bases: TGTGCCAGCAGAGCTGTCGCCTATGGCTACACCTTC. The encoded protein is CASRAVAYGYTF.

V gene TRBV2 combines with J gene TRBJ1-3; 8 positions match TRBD1. Losses at the gene ends were 6 bases for V and 4 bases for J; bases not matched to a gene: 5. There are 14 residues in the CDR3. Germline-derived CDR1 and CDR2 are SNHLY and FYNNEI. The CDR3 nucleotides read TGTGCCAGCAGCACAGGGGGAGCAGGAAACACCATATATTTT. Translating gives CASSTGGAGNTIYF.

The chain joins TRBV28 to TRBJ1-6, with D unclear. The CDR3 is 13 residues long. V was pared by 9 bases and J by 0 bases, with 6 bases between. Germline loops: CDR1 MDHEN, CDR2 SYDVKM. CDR3 coding DNA: TGTGCCAGTACGAGCTCCTATAATTCACCCCTCCACTTT. Its protein product is CASTSSYNSPLHF.

The chain uses TRBV5-1 and TRBJ2-1, with D possibly matching TRBD1 (6 bases). The CDR3 is 13 amino acids. Trimming cost V 7 bases and J 7 bases, with 15 bases left between them. Germline V gene lookup returns CDR1 SGHRS and CDR2 YFSETQ. The CDR3 reads CASYRDIGNEQFF. CDR3 coding DNA: TGCGCCAGCTACCGGGACATAGGGAATGAGCAGTTCTTC.

The genes are TRBV28 and TRBJ2-7; TRBD1 or TRBD2 may be the D gene (5 bases each). Trimming stripped 5 bases from V and 2 bases from J, with 13 bases between. There are 14 residues in the CDR3. The germline V gene encodes CDR1 MDHEN and CDR2 SYDVKM. CDR3: CASSPGTETYEQYF. In DNA, the CDR3 is TGTGCCAGCAGTCCCGGGACGGAGACCTACGAGCAGTACTTC.

The count of this clone is one. The chain is built from TRBV7-9 and TRBJ1-3, with TRBD1 as a possible D gene (6 bases). The germline gives CDR1 SEHNR, CDR2 FQNEAQ (reference sequence). This CDR3 has 16 residues. V lost 2 bases and J lost 4, with 15 bases in between. The CDR3 loop is CASSLWVGATGNTIYF. CDR3 sequence (DNA): TGTGCCAGCAGCTTATGGGTGGGGGCTACCGGAAACACCATATATTTT. Based on the CDR3 plus reference TRBV7-9 and TRBJ1-3, the full variable domain is DTGVSQNPRHKITKRGQNVTFRCDPISEHNRLYWYRQTLGQGPEFLTYFQNEAQLEKSRLLSDRFSAERPKGSFSTLEIQRTEQGDSAMYLCASSLWVGATGNTIYFGEGSWLTVV.

The J gene is TRBJ2-1, the V gene TRBV28; D is unclear. V lost 2 bases and J 4 bases, leaving 9 bases between the germline ends. This CDR3 is built from 14 residues. Germline CDR1 reads MDHEN; CDR2 reads SYDVKM. DNA for the CDR3: TGTGCCAGCAGTTTACAGCCGGCTTACAATGAGCAGTTCTTC. Translating gives CASSLQPAYNEQFF.

The chain carries TRBV14 and TRBJ2-7; D gene unclear. This CDR3 region has 11 residues. V lost 4 bases and J lost 3, with 4 bases in between. Germline values: CDR1 SGHDN, CDR2 FVKESK. The CDR3, as DNA: TGTGCCAGCAGCCGGGGCTACGAGCAGTACTTC. This encodes CASSRGYEQYF.

This clone has just a few counts. This CDR3 is CASGLVLRPWETQYF. The CDR3 DNA is TGTGCCAGCGGGCTCGTGTTGAGGCCTTGGGAGACCCAGTACTTC. The chain links TRBV28 to TRBJ2-5; D gene uncertain. V lost 8 bases, J lost 5 bases, and 21 bases lay in between. Per germline, CDR1 MDHEN and CDR2 SYDVKM. The CDR3 consists of 15 residues.

J is TRBJ1-1 and V is TRBV11-2, with TRBD1 matching over 7 bases. Germline V lookup: CDR1 SGHAT, CDR2 FQNNGV. The CDR3 runs 14 residues. The V gene end was trimmed by 3 bases and the J gene end by 5 bases; junction bases not matched to a gene: 6. CDR3 in amino acids: CASSFRQGETEAFF. DNA of the CDR3: TGTGCCAGCAGCTTCCGACAGGGCGAGACTGAAGCTTTCTTT.

This clone came up once. V usage is TRBV11-3 and J usage is TRBJ2-6; D gene ambiguous. This CDR3 is 12 amino acids long. CDR1 and CDR2 (germline): SGHNT, YENEEA. Between the trimmed V and J ends, which lost 4 bases and 2 bases, there was a span of 0 bases. CDR3 region: CASSSGANVLTF. The CDR3 DNA follows: TGTGCCAGCAGCTCTGGGGCCAACGTCCTGACTTTC.

The chain employs TRBV5-6 and TRBJ1-3; TRBD1 agrees at 7 bases. V lost 6 bases and J lost 5; bases outside the gene matches: 8. CDR1 is SGHDT, CDR2 YYEEEE, per germline. The CDR3 sequence is 14 residues long. In nucleotides, the CDR3 is TGTGCCAGCAACCTGGGACAGCTCAGAAACACCATATATTTT. Its protein is CASNLGQLRNTIYF. Using reference TRBV5-6 and TRBJ1-3 for the parts outside the CDR3, the full variable domain is DAGVTQSPTHLIKTRGQQVTLRCSPKSGHDTVSWYQQALGQGPQFIFQYYEEEERQRGNFPDRFSGHQFPNYSSELNVNALLLGDSALYLCASNLGQLRNTIYFGEGSWLTVV.

The chain is built from TRBV4-1 and TRBJ2-5; TRBD2 aligns across 12 bases. V shed 1 base, J shed 5 bases, and the junction held 20 bases outside the gene matches. Germline CDR1 is MGHRA and CDR2 is YSYEKL. CDR3 length equals 21 residues. The CDR3 DNA follows: TGCGCCAGCAGCCAAGTTATCCTCCCCCCCCTAGCGGGAGGGCCGGGGGAGACCCAGTACTTC. Residues: CASSQVILPPLAGGPGETQYF.

The gene calls are TRBV6-6 and TRBJ1-2; D remains ambiguous. Germline assignment: CDR1 MNHNY and CDR2 SVGAGI (reference sequence). CDR3 size: 15 residues. V was trimmed by 6 bases and J by 1 base, leaving 15 bases between them. CDR3 in amino acids: CASRPFAADNYGYTF. CDR3 in DNA: TGTGCCAGCAGGCCATTCGCGGCGGATAACTATGGCTACACCTTC.

The chain couples TRBV6-5 to TRBJ1-2; TRBD1 agrees at 7 bases. This CDR3 has 13 amino acids. The junction had 4 bases not matched to a gene; V was cut back by 5 bases and J by 4 bases. The V gene's germline CDR1 is MNHEY and CDR2 SVGAGI. The DNA of the CDR3 is TGTGCCAGCAGTCTGGGACAGCTCTATGGCTACACCTTC. It codes for CASSLGQLYGYTF.

V is TRBV4-1 and J is TRBJ2-3, with D tentatively TRBD2 (6 bases). Germline assignment: CDR1 MGHRA and CDR2 YSYEKL. V was pared by 1 base and J by 9 bases, with 14 bases between. The CDR3 consists of 14 residues. CDR3 sequence reads: CASSQAGDKSTQYF. The CDR3 DNA sequence: TGCGCCAGCAGCCAAGCGGGAGATAAGTCAACGCAGTATTTT.

The chain has TRBV5-4 and TRBJ2-1; 13 nucleotides align to TRBD2. With 4 bases clipped from V and 5 bases from J, the junction kept 9 bases outside the gene matches. The germline CDR1 and CDR2 sequences are SGHNT and YYREEE (reference sequence). The CDR3 loop spans 17 amino acids. CDR3 nucleotides: TGTGCCAGCAGCCGCGGAGCGGGACTAGCGGGAAACAATGAGCAGTTCTTC. It codes for CASSRGAGLAGNNEQFF.

The chain carries TRBV14 and TRBJ1-5; unclear D gene. Trimming removed 1 base from V and 9 bases from J, with 10 bases in between. Germline CDR1 reads SGHDN; CDR2 reads FVKESK. There are 13 residues in the CDR3. CDR3 loop: CASSQGSFRPQHF. CDR3 in DNA: TGTGCCAGCAGCCAAGGGTCGTTTCGGCCCCAGCATTTT. The full variable domain, rest sourced from reference TRBV14 and TRBJ1-5, is EAGVTQFPSHSVIEKGQTVTLRCDPISGHDNLYWYRRVMGKEIKFLLHFVKESKQDESGMPNNRFLAERTGGTYSTLKVQPAELEDSGVYFCASSQGSFRPQHFGDGTRLSIL.

This clone was counted a single time. This chain connects TRBV7-8 to TRBJ2-5; 7 positions agree with TRBD2. Looked up from germline, CDR1 is SGHVS and CDR2 is FQNEAQ. The V segment lost 5 bases and the J segment 2 bases; nucleotides outside the gene matches: 8. This CDR3 comprises 15 residues. This chain's CDR3 is CASSKRDYPQETQYF. The CDR3 DNA sequence: TGTGCCAGCAGCAAACGGGACTACCCACAAGAGACCCAGTACTTC.

This chain uses TRBV28 with TRBJ1-2; the D is unclear. CDR1 is MDHEN, CDR2 SYDVKM, per germline. V dropped 3 bases and J dropped 1 base, with 3 bases sitting between them. The CDR3 contains 12 residues. The chain's CDR3 is CASSLFNYGYTF. The CDR3 DNA reads TGTGCCAGCAGTTTGTTTAACTATGGCTACACCTTC.

The chain carries TRBV5-1 and TRBJ2-3; 9 bases are a match to TRBD1. The V gene's germline CDR1 is SGHRS and CDR2 YFSETQ. CDR3 length: 16 amino acids. Trimming took 3 bases from V and 4 from J; bases not matched to a gene: 9. In nucleotides, the CDR3 is TGCGCCAGCAGCTACGGGACAGGGTCCAACGCAGATACGCAGTATTTT. Protein: CASSYGTGSNADTQYF.

J is TRBJ1-2 and V is TRBV11-2; D perhaps matches TRBD1 (5 bases). In germline, CDR1 is SGHAT, CDR2 FQNNGV. There are 14 residues in the CDR3. Trimming left V 1 base short and J 1 base short, with 7 bases between. The CDR3 region is CASSLGQINYGYTF. The CDR3 DNA follows: TGTGCCAGCAGCTTAGGACAGATTAACTATGGCTACACCTTC.